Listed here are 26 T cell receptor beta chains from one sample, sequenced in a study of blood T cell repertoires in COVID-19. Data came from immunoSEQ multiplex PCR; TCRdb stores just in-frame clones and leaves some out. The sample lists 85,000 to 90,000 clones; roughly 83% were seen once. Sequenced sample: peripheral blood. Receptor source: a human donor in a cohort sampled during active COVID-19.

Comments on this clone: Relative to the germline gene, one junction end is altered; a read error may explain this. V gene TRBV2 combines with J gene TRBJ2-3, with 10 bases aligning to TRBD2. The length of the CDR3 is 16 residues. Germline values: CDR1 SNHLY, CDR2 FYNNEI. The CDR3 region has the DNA TGTGCCAGCAGTCAAGCCGCTAGCGGGGGTGCAGATACGCAGTATTTT. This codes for CASSQAASGGADTQYF.

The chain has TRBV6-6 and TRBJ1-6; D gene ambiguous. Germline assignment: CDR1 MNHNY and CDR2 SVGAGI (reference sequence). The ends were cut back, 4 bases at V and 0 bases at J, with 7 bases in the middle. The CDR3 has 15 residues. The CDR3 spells CASSLQSSYNSPLHF. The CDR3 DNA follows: TGTGCCAGCAGTTTACAGAGCTCCTATAATTCACCCCTCCACTTT.

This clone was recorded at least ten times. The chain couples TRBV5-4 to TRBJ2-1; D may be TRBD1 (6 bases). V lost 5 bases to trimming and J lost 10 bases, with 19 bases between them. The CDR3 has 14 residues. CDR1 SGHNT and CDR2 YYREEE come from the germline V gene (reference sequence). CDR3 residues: CASRQTTGPGEQFF. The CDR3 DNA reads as TGTGCCAGCAGGCAAACAACAGGGCCGGGGGAGCAGTTCTTC.

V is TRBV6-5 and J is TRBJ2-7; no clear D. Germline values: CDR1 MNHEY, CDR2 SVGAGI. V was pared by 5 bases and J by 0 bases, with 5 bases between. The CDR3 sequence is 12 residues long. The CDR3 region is CASSRSSYEQYF. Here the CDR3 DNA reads TGTGCCAGCAGTCGGAGCTCCTACGAGCAGTACTTC.

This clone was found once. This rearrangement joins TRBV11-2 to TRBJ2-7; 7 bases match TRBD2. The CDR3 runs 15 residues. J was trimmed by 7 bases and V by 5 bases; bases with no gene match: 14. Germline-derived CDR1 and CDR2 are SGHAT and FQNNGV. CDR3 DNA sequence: TGTGCCAGCAGCGGGGGGGGACTCCGGACTAGGGAGCAGTACTTC. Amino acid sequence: CASSGGGLRTREQYF. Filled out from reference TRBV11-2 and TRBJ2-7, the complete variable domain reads EAGVAQSPRYKIIEKRQSVAFWCNPISGHATLYWYQQILGQGPKLLIQFQNNGVVDDSQLPKDRFSAERLKGVDSTLKIQPAKLEDSAVYLCASSGGGLRTREQYFGPGTRLTVT.

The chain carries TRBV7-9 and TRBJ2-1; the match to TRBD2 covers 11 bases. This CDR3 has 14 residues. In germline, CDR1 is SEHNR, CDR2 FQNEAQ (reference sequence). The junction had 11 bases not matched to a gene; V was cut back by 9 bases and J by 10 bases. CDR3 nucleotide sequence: TGTGCCAGTAAAAATAGCGGGGGGGCCAACGAGCAGTTCTTC. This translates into CASKNSGGANEQFF.

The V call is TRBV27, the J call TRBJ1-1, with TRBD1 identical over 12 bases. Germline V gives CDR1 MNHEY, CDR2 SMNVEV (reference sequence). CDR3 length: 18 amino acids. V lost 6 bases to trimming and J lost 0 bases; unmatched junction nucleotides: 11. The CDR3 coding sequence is TGTGCCAGCAGCTCCCCGGGACAGGGGGCCCAGATGAACACTGAAGCTTTCTTT. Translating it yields CASSSPGQGAQMNTEAFF.

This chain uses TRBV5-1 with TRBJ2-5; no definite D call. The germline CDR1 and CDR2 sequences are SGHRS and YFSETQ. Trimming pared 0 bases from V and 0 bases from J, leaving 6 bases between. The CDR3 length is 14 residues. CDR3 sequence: CASSLARNQETQYF. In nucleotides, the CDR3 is TGCGCCAGCAGCTTGGCCAGGAACCAAGAGACCCAGTACTTC.

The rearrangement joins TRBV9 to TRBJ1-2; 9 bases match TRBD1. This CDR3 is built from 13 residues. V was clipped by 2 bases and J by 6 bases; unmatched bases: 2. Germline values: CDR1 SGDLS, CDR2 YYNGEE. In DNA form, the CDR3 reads TGTGCCAGCAGCGTCGGGACAGGGCATGGCTACACCTTC. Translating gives CASSVGTGHGYTF.

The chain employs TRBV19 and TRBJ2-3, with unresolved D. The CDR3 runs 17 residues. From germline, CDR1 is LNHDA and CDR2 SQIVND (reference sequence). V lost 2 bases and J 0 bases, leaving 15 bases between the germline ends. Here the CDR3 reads CASSILAARISTDTQYF. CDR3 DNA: TGTGCCAGTAGTATACTCGCCGCGCGGATTAGCACAGATACGCAGTATTTT.

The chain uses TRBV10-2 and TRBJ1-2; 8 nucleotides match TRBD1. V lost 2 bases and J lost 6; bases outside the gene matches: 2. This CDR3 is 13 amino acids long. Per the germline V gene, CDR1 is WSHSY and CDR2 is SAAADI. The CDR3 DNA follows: TGCGCCAGCAGTGAGATGACAGGGGATGGCTACACCTTC. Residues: CASSEMTGDGYTF.

The CDR3 bases are TGCGCCAGCAGCTTGGCTAGCGGGGGGGCAACAGATACGCAGTATTTT. It codes for CASSLASGGATDTQYF. The chain is built from TRBV5-1 and TRBJ2-3; TRBD2 matches at 12 bases. CDR1 and CDR2 (germline): SGHRS, YFSETQ. Losses at the gene ends were 0 bases for V and 3 bases for J; bases not matched to a gene: 2. The CDR3 runs to 16 residues.

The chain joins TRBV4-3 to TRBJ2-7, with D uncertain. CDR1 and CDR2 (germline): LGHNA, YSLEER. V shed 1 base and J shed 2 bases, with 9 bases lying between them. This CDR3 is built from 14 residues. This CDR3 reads CASSQGLGPYEQYF. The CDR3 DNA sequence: TGCGCCAGCAGCCAAGGCTTGGGCCCCTACGAGCAGTACTTC.

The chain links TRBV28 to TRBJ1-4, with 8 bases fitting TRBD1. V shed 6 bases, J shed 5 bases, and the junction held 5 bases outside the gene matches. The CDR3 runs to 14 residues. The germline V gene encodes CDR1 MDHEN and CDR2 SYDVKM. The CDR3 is CASSRTGGNEKLFF. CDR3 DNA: TGTGCCAGCAGCCGTACAGGGGGAAATGAAAAACTGTTTTTT.

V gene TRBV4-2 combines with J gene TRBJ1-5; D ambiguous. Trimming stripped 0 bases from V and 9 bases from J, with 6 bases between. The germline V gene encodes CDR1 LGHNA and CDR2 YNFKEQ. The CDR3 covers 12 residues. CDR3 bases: TGTGCCAGCAGCCAAGATAGTTGGCCCCAGCATTTT. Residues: CASSQDSWPQHF.

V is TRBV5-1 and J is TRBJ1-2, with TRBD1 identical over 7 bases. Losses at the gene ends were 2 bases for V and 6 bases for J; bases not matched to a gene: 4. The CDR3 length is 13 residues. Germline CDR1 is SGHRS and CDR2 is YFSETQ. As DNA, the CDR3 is TGCGCCAGCAGCTTCCGGACAGGAGATGGCTACACCTTC. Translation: CASSFRTGDGYTF.

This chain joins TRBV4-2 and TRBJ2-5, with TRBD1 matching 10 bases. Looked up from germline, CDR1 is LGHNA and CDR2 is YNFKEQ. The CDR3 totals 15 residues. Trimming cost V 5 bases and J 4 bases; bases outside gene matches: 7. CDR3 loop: CASSKRQGAGETQYF. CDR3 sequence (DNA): TGTGCCAGCAGCAAAAGACAGGGGGCGGGAGAGACCCAGTACTTC.

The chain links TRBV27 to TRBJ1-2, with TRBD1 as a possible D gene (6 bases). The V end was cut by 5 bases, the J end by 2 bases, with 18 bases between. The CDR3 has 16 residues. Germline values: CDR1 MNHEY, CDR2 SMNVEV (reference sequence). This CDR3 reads CASSQTGTLLNYGYTF. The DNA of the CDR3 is TGTGCCAGCAGTCAGACGGGGACACTTCTCAACTATGGCTACACCTTC.

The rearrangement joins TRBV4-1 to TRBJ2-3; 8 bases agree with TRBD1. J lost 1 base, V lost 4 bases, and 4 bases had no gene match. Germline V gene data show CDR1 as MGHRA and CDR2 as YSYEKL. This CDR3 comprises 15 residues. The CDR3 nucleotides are TGCGCCAGCAGCCCCCAGGGGGCTCGCACAGATACGCAGTATTTT. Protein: CASSPQGARTDTQYF.

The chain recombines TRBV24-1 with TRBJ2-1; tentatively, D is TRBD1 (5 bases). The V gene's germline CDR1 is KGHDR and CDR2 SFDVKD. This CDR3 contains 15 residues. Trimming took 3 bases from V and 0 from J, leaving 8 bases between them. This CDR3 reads CATSDDRSSYNEQFF. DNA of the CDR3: TGTGCCACCAGTGATGACAGAAGCTCCTACAATGAGCAGTTCTTC.

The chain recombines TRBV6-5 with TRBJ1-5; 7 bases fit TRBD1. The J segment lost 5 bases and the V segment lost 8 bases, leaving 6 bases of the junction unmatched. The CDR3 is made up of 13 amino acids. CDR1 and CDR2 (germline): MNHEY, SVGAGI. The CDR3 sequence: CASFDREDQPQHF. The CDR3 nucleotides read TGTGCCAGCTTTGACAGGGAGGATCAGCCCCAGCATTTT.

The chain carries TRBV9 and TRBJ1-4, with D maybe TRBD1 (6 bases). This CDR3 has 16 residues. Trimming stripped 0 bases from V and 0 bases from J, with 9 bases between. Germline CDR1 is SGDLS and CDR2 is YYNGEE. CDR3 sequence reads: CASSVDEGATNEKLFF. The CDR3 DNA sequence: TGTGCCAGCAGCGTAGACGAGGGGGCAACTAATGAAAAACTGTTTTTT.

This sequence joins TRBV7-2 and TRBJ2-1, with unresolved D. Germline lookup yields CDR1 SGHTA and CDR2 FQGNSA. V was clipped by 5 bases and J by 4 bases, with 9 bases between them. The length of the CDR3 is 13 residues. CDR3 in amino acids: CASSLPRYNEQFF. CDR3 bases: TGTGCCAGCAGCCTACCCCGGTACAATGAGCAGTTCTTC.

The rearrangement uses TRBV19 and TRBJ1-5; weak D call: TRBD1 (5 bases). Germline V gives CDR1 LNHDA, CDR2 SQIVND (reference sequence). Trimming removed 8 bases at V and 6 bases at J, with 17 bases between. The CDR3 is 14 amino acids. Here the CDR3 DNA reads TGTGCCAGTCGTCCCGGGGGGGGGTCTCAGCCCCAGCATTTT. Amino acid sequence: CASRPGGGSQPQHF.

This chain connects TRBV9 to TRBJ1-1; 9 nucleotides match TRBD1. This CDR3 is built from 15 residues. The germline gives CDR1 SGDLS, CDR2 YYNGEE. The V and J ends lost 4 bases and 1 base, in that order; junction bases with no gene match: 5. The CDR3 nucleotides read TGTGCCAGCAGCCGGTGGACAGGGGAGAACACTGAAGCTTTCTTT. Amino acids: CASSRWTGENTEAFF.

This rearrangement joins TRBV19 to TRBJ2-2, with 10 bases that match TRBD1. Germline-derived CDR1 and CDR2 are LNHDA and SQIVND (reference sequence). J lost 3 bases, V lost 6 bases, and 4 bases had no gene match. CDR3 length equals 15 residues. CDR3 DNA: TGTGCCAGTAGCCGTGGGACAGGGGACACCGGGGAGCTGTTTTTT. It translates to CASSRGTGDTGELFF.